These 28 T cell receptor beta chains came from one sample sequenced in a study of blood T cell repertoires in COVID-19. The data were produced by immunoSEQ multiplex PCR, yet TCRdb's version contains in-frame clones alone and is incomplete. The data hold about 370,000 clones, with 80% to 90% observed a single time. Input material: PBMCs or T cells enriched from blood (not recorded which). Every receptor here comes from a man aged 18 to 35 who had recovered from COVID-19.

This chain links TRBV4-2 with TRBJ2-1; D is undetermined. V was cut by 1 base and J by 6 bases, with 13 bases left in between. Germline values: CDR1 LGHNA, CDR2 YNFKEQ. The length of the CDR3 is 15 residues. The CDR3 protein is CASSQGARSPNEQFF. As DNA, the CDR3 is TGTGCCAGCAGCCAAGGAGCGCGATCCCCCAATGAGCAGTTCTTC.

This clone was counted a few times. The chain has TRBV2 and TRBJ2-5, with a weak D call TRBD1 (5 bases). This CDR3 is built from 13 residues. Germline V CDR1 and CDR2: SNHLY, FYNNEI. V lost 6 bases and J lost 5, with 13 bases in between. Written as DNA, the CDR3 is TGTGCCAGCAGCCCAGGGCTGGGGGAGACCCAGTACTTC. Amino acids: CASSPGLGETQYF.

The CDR3 reads CASSPEGGTLMAEAFF. The CDR3 DNA sequence: TGTGCCAGCTCCCCTGAGGGGGGGACCCTCATGGCTGAAGCTTTCTTT. V and J are TRBV2 and TRBJ1-1; D is possibly TRBD1 (6 bases). Germline CDR1 reads SNHLY; CDR2 reads FYNNEI. The CDR3 contains 16 residues. V was shortened by 8 bases and J by 6 bases, with 25 bases between the two germline ends.

The V gene is TRBV2, the J gene TRBJ2-3; a weak D match, TRBD2 (6 bases). Trimming stripped 6 bases from V and 5 bases from J, with 9 bases between. This CDR3 region has 12 residues. The germline V gene encodes CDR1 SNHLY and CDR2 FYNNEI. CDR3 sequence reads: CASSLSGDTQYF. In DNA form, the CDR3 reads TGTGCCAGCAGCCTTAGCGGAGATACGCAGTATTTT.

The chain recombines TRBV7-9 with TRBJ2-3; D may correspond to TRBD1 or TRBD2 (5 bases each). The V end was cut by 7 bases, the J end by 0 bases, with 20 bases between. Germline lookup yields CDR1 SEHNR and CDR2 FQNEAQ (reference sequence). The CDR3 sequence is 17 residues long. The CDR3, as DNA: TGTGCCAGCACCACTAGAGCGCAGGGCTCTAGCACAGATACGCAGTATTTT. Amino acid sequence: CASTTRAQGSSTDTQYF.

The chain is built from TRBV7-9 and TRBJ2-1, with 12 positions matching TRBD2. The CDR3 totals 14 residues. Germline loops: CDR1 SEHNR, CDR2 FQNEAQ (reference sequence). The trim removed 4 bases at V and 9 bases at J, leaving 4 bases unmatched. The CDR3 DNA is TGTGCCAGCAGCTACCGACTAGCGGGAGTTGAGCAGTTCTTC. Translated, it gives CASSYRLAGVEQFF.

The V and J genes are TRBV6-2 or TRBV6-3 and TRBJ2-7; the D gene is possibly TRBD1 (6 bases). The CDR3 extends over 16 amino acids. The germline V gene encodes CDR1 MNHEY and CDR2 SVGEGT. Trimming removed 0 bases from V and 2 bases from J, with 14 bases in between. CDR3 sequence: CASSYSPDSYTYEQYF. The CDR3 DNA sequence: TGTGCCAGCAGTTACTCCCCGGACAGCTACACCTACGAGCAGTACTTC.

This clone showed up many times. The rearrangement uses TRBV5-5 and TRBJ2-1; the D gene is possibly TRBD2 (7 bases). The germline CDR1 and CDR2 sequences are SGHKS and YYEKEE (reference sequence). V was pared by 7 bases and J by 0 bases, with 20 bases between. The CDR3 runs to 17 residues. The CDR3 coding sequence is TGTGCCAGCGGCAACAGGGAGGGCTTAAGCTCCTACAATGAGCAGTTCTTC. This encodes CASGNREGLSSYNEQFF.

This clone is a singleton in its sample. The CDR3 DNA reads as TGTGCCAGCAGCCCTGGGACAGTCTCGGAACAGTACTTC. Translation: CASSPGTVSEQYF. This chain uses TRBV11-2 with TRBJ2-7; 7 bases are shared with TRBD1. The CDR3 extends over 13 amino acids. The germline gives CDR1 SGHAT, CDR2 FQNNGV. Trimming removed 5 bases from V and 10 bases from J; junction bases left unmatched: 11.

The gene calls are TRBV28 and TRBJ1-1, with a weak D call TRBD1 (5 bases). Trimming shortened V by 4 bases and J by 9 bases, and 12 bases separated the two germline ends. The CDR3 is 12 amino acids. Germline-derived CDR1 and CDR2 are MDHEN and SYDVKM. CDR3 sequence reads: CASSSQGPQAFF. The DNA of the CDR3 is TGTGCCAGCAGTTCCCAGGGTCCCCAAGCTTTCTTT.

The genes are TRBV3-1 (or the pseudogene TRBV3-2) and TRBJ1-5; D gene ambiguous. V dropped 0 bases and J dropped 4 bases, with 10 bases sitting between them. The CDR3 loop spans 15 amino acids. The germline V gene encodes CDR1 LGHDT and CDR2 YNNKEL (reference sequence). The CDR3 protein is CASSQDYLPNQPQHF. The CDR3 nucleotides are TGTGCCAGCAGCCAAGATTACTTGCCGAATCAGCCCCAGCATTTT.

The genes are TRBV7-2 and TRBJ1-4, with 7 bases identical to TRBD1. Germline CDR1 SGHTA, CDR2 FQGNSA. Trimming at V came to 6 bases and at J to 10 bases, leaving 14 bases not matched to a gene. The CDR3 has 15 residues. The CDR3 loop is CASRPEGARESKLFF. CDR3 coding DNA: TGTGCCAGCAGACCCGAGGGGGCGCGGGAATCAAAACTGTTTTTT. Full variable domain (rest looked up from reference TRBV7-2 and TRBJ1-4): GAGVSQSPSNKVTEKGKDVELRCDPISGHTALYWYRQSLGQGLEFLIYFQGNSAPDKSGLPSDRFSAERTGGSVSTLTIQRTQQEDSAVYLCASRPEGARESKLFFGSGTQLSVL.

The rearrangement joins TRBV19 to TRBJ2-2, with D possibly being TRBD2 (6 bases). CDR1 is LNHDA and CDR2 is SQIVND in the germline V gene (reference sequence). Trimming cost V 4 bases and J 3 bases, with 21 bases left between them. The CDR3 totals 18 residues. CDR3 coding DNA: TGTGCCAGTAGTAACGGGGGATATGCTCTAGGGGACACCGGGGAGCTGTTTTTT. It encodes CASSNGGYALGDTGELFF.

This clone was recorded a few times. The chain carries TRBV21-1 and TRBJ2-3; the table's D call, TRBD1, was not checked against the DNA. TRBV21-1 is a pseudogene. This CDR3 region has 15 residues. CDR3 sequence (DNA): TGTGCCAGCAGAAGTTGGACAGGGGCCCCGAATACGCAGTATTTT. Protein: CASRSWTGAPNTQYF.

This clone was found once. The V call is TRBV27, the J call TRBJ1-5, with 11 bases identical to TRBD1. Germline V gives CDR1 MNHEY, CDR2 SMNVEV (reference sequence). The CDR3 length is 16 residues. The V and J ends lost 4 bases and 6 bases, in that order; junction bases with no gene match: 8. CDR3 DNA sequence: TGTGCCAGCAGTTCCGTCGGGACAGGGGGTGTTCAGCCCCAGCATTTT. Its protein is CASSSVGTGGVQPQHF.

The V call is TRBV6-5, the J call TRBJ2-5; weak D call: TRBD1 (5 bases). Germline lookup yields CDR1 MNHEY and CDR2 SVGAGI. V shed 3 bases and J shed 5 bases, with 16 bases lying between them. There are 15 residues in the CDR3. The CDR3 DNA sequence: TGTGCCAGCAGTTATGCAGGGTATGAAAGGGAGACCCAGTACTTC. Residues: CASSYAGYERETQYF.

The chain uses TRBV28 and TRBJ1-1; the match to TRBD1 covers 9 bases. The CDR3 runs to 14 residues. CDR1 is MDHEN, CDR2 SYDVKM, per germline. After removal of 3 bases from V and 1 base from J, the junction contained 0 bases not matched to a gene. The CDR3 DNA reads as TGTGCCAGCAGTTTGACAGGGGGGAACACTGAAGCTTTCTTT. Translating it yields CASSLTGGNTEAFF.

The rearrangement uses TRBV30 and TRBJ2-5; tentative D call: TRBD1 (5 bases). V was trimmed by 0 bases and J by 0 bases, leaving 11 bases between them. This CDR3 spans 15 amino acids. From germline, CDR1 is GTSNPN and CDR2 SVGIG (reference sequence). The CDR3 region has the DNA TGTGCCTGGAGTGTACAGTCAGGGTACCAAGAGACCCAGTACTTC. Its translation is CAWSVQSGYQETQYF.

This clone was picked up one time. The chain is built from TRBV11-2 and TRBJ2-7; no reliable D call. CDR1 and CDR2 (germline): SGHAT, FQNNGV. The CDR3 loop spans 14 amino acids. Trimming cost V 2 bases and J 2 bases, with 10 bases left between them. Here the CDR3 reads CASSLYHTAYEQYF. In nucleotides, the CDR3 is TGTGCCAGCAGCTTATATCACACCGCCTACGAGCAGTACTTC.

This rearrangement joins TRBV6-5 to TRBJ2-5; a weak D match, TRBD1 (6 bases). Trimming left V 5 bases short and J 5 bases short, with 18 bases between. Germline V lookup: CDR1 MNHEY, CDR2 SVGAGI. The CDR3 extends over 15 amino acids. In DNA, the CDR3 is TGTGCCAGCAGTCTAAATCAGGGGTGGGGGGAGACCCAGTACTTC. Protein: CASSLNQGWGETQYF.

The chain employs TRBV11-3 and TRBJ1-3; perhaps TRBD1 as D (5 bases). CDR1 and CDR2 (germline): SGHNT, YENEEA. The length of the CDR3 is 15 residues. Trimming shortened V by 5 bases and J by 4 bases, and 15 bases separated the two germline ends. The CDR3 sequence: CASSPGGTRGNTIYF. CDR3 bases: TGTGCCAGCAGCCCCGGGGGTACCCGGGGAAACACCATATATTTT.

The chain couples TRBV7-9 to TRBJ2-5; a possible D gene is TRBD2 (6 bases). The CDR3 totals 14 residues. Trimming cost V 1 base and J 5 bases, with 11 bases left between them. Looked up from germline, CDR1 is SEHNR and CDR2 is FQNEAQ (reference sequence). The CDR3 region has the DNA TGTGCCAGCAGCTTAGTTTCAGGGAGGGAGACCCAGTACTTC. Its protein product is CASSLVSGRETQYF.

The chain employs TRBV29-1 and TRBJ2-2, with TRBD2 identical over 12 bases. Germline loops: CDR1 SQVTM, CDR2 ANQGSEA. The J segment lost 7 bases and the V segment lost 4 bases, leaving 7 bases of the junction unmatched. The CDR3 has 15 residues. The CDR3 sequence: CSVGRLAGDGGELFF. CDR3 coding DNA: TGCAGCGTTGGTCGACTAGCGGGAGATGGCGGGGAGCTGTTTTTT.

The chain recombines TRBV9 with TRBJ1-2; D remains unclear. Trimming took 4 bases from V and 4 from J, leaving 14 bases between them. The CDR3 covers 14 residues. Per the germline V gene, CDR1 is SGDLS and CDR2 is YYNGEE. The CDR3 DNA follows: TGTGCCAGCAGCCTCCACGACACCACCTATGGCTACACCTTC. Its translation is CASSLHDTTYGYTF. Variable domain in full (rest from reference TRBV9 and TRBJ1-2): DSGVTQTPKHLITATGQRVTLRCSPRSGDLSVYWYQQSLDQGLQFLIQYYNGEERAKGNILERFSAQQFPDLHSELNLSSLELGDSALYFCASSLHDTTYGYTFGSGTRLTVV.

The genes are TRBV18 and TRBJ2-7, with 10 bases aligning to TRBD2. Germline V gene data show CDR1 as KGHSH and CDR2 as LQKENI. This CDR3 spans 19 amino acids. J gave up 2 bases and V 6 bases, and 19 bases lay outside the gene matches. DNA for the CDR3: TGTGCCAGCTCTCCGATTCGGGGTAGCGGGGGGACAGTAACCTACGAGCAGTACTTC. Its protein is CASSPIRGSGGTVTYEQYF.

This chain links TRBV18 with TRBJ2-1; unclear D gene. The germline V gene encodes CDR1 KGHSH and CDR2 LQKENI. Trimming stripped 6 bases from V and 7 bases from J, with 13 bases between. The CDR3 spans 13 residues. The CDR3: CASSPGLHNEQFF. CDR3 bases: TGTGCCAGCTCGCCTGGGCTACATAATGAGCAGTTCTTC. The full variable domain, completed using reference TRBV18 and TRBJ2-1, is NAGVMQNPRHLVRRRGQEARLRCSPMKGHSHVYWYRQLPEEGLKFMVYLQKENIIDESGMPKERFSAEFPKEGPSILRIQQVVRGDSAAYFCASSPGLHNEQFFGPGTRLTVL.

This clone was seen more than once but under ten times. This chain connects TRBV19 to TRBJ2-7; 7 nucleotides agree with TRBD2. The germline V gene has CDR1 LNHDA and CDR2 SQIVND (reference sequence). The CDR3 runs 16 residues. V lost 6 bases, J lost 3 bases, and 14 bases stayed unmatched. The DNA of the CDR3 is TGTGCCAGTAGCCTACGGTGGGGAGGGGAGTACTACGAGCAGTACTTC. It codes for CASSLRWGGEYYEQYF.

The chain joins TRBV10-3 to TRBJ1-4, with D tentatively TRBD1 (5 bases). This CDR3 region has 13 residues. Germline CDR1 is ENHRY and CDR2 is SYGVKD. The V and J ends lost 4 bases and 8 bases respectively, with 11 bases between them. In nucleotides, the CDR3 is TGTGCCATCAGTGCTGGCGGGGGGGAAAAACTGTTTTTT. Its protein is CAISAGGGEKLFF.